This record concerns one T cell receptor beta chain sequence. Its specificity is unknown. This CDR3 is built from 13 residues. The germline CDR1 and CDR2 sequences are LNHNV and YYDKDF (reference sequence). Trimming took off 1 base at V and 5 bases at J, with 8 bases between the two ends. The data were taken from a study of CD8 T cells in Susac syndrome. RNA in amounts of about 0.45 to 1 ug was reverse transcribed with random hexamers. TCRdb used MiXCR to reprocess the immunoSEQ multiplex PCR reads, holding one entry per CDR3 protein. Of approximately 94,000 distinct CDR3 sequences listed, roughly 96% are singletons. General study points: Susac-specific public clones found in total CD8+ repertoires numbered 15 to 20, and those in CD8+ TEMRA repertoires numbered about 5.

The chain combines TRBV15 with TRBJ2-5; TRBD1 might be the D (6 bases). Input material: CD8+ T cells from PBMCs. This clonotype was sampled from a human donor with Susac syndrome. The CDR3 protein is CATSRARGETQYF. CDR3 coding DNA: TGTGCCACCAGCAGAGCCAGGGGTGAGACCCAGTACTTC.